The T cell receptor (beta chain) under discussion was sequenced for a study of T-cell reconstitution after alpha-beta-depleted transplantation in children. Broader study findings: It was reported that alpha-beta T cells came from several hundred expanded graft clones (about two months after transplant). The study traced high day-60 TCRbeta diversity in some patients to surviving recipient T cells and thymic progenitors.

The V end lost 7 bases, the J end lost 5 bases, and 12 bases lay between the germline ends. Germline CDR1 is SQVTM and CDR2 is ANQGSEA. This CDR3 is built from 12 residues. This clonotype has only a few counts. Its antigen is not known. Molecular barcoding with unique molecular identifiers was used for the TCRbeta library. TCRdb called the PCR reads again in MiXCR, with one record for every CDR3 protein. The sample has some 840,000 distinct CDR3 sequences; roughly 15% are singletons. The chain uses TRBV29-1 and TRBJ2-1, with a tentative D call TRBD2 (6 bases). Sequenced material: PBMCs, mostly from graft donor cells, taken 360 days after TCRalphabeta/CD19-depleted stem cell transplant. The sequence was obtained from a male patient aged 10 to 17 who had a stem cell transplant for acute lymphoblastic leukemia, so the T cells may come from the graft donor. This chain's CDR3 is CSARDWDNEQFF. DNA for the CDR3: TGCAGCGCAAGGGACTGGGACAATGAGCAGTTCTTC.